These T cell receptor beta chains were read from a single sample in a study of shared clonotypes between healthy human individuals. Clones were sequenced by immunoSEQ multiplex PCR, and TCRdb holds only the in-frame ones, with some missing. Here the sample spans about 1,900,000 clones, just under 95% being singletons. What was sequenced was naive CD8+ T cells sorted from blood. These receptor sequences come from a man younger than 35 in good health. CDR3s include the opening cysteine and the closing phenylalanine or tryptophan. Each record gives: V gene, CDR3 length, CDR3 protein.

>TRBV6-1|13
CAVAARGTYEQYF
>TRBV29-1|16
CSVGSLEPASTDTQYF
>TRBV9|13
CASSAGTGTEAFF
>TRBV4-1|14
CASSQTTGNQPQHF
>TRBV30|15
CAWSLGLVPSGEQFF
>TRBV27|14
CASSLKGSPYEQYF
>TRBV28|14
CASSLTPSSYEQYF
>TRBV10-2|15
CASSEPSPLGYEQYF
>TRBV27|14
CASSVDRAYNEQFF
>TRBV5-1|14
CASSLVSGDTEAFF
>TRBV5-1|17
CASSLDGVPVSYNEQFF
>TRBV2|14
CASSEQQGANEQFF
>TRBV7-8|15
CASSSTSTIRTEAFF
>TRBV30|15
CAWSEGDFTTGELFF
>TRBV15|16
CATSIGLAGGYNEQFF
>TRBV6-5|14
CASSYGAGSTEAFF
>TRBV5-6|17
CASSLQMTSGAGGELFF
>TRBV10-2|12
CASSESNSPLHF
>TRBV7-9|12
CASSRGADTQYF
>TRBV2|14
CASSELAGGETQYF
>TRBV5-1|14
CASSLDREGETQYF
>TRBV28|11
CASSTFEEQFF
>TRBV2|15
CASSDNPDRSETQYF
>TRBV5-6|15
CASSLGRQPQETQYF
>TRBV6-1|16
CASSADREGTGETQYF
>TRBV11-3|16
CASSLTRSGGQETQYF
>TRBV5-1|15
CASSLMFDRAYEQYF
>TRBV10-3|18
CAISGSLQGGVGANVLTF
>TRBV7-9|12
CASSSDRVWQFF
>TRBV5-8|18
CASSLGERTESNTGELFF
>TRBV19|14
CASSSGQGPWEQYF
>TRBV7-9|13
CASRILGLAEQFF
>TRBV9|16
CASSPEQSSYNSPLHF
>TRBV9|15
CASSVGPGSSYEQYF
>TRBV5-1|16
CASSFLPPVGVETQYF
>TRBV27|14
CASSLQGTPYEQYF
>TRBV29-1|20
CSVEVPPGLAGGVSYVEQFF
>TRBV28|15
CASSLWRDRQETQYF
>TRBV28|14
CASSVRIGEGEQFF
>TRBV6-1|14
CASSTGTGGLEQYF
>TRBV2|17
CASSERQGVPATDTQYF
>TRBV28|13
CASSSQGYNEQFF
>TRBV5-1|13
CASSLGESYEQYF
>TRBV14|12
CASSPFRYGYTF
>TRBV27|13
CASSSGLAYEQYF
>TRBV11-2|15
CASSILTGTYNEQFF
>TRBV10-1|16
CASSEKGTPSNQPQHF
>TRBV6-1|18
CASSEPLRWGLANEKLFF
>TRBV16|15
CASSQLGSSYNEQFF